This T cell receptor (beta chain) was retrieved from a study of shared T cell receptors in the human thymus. This clone turned up a few times. Germline V gene sequence: CDR1 MDHEN, CDR2 SYDVKM. This CDR3 region has 17 residues. The V gene end was trimmed by 6 bases and the J gene end by 3 bases; junction bases not matched to a gene: 13. Generated by immunoSEQ multiplex PCR, the TCRdb table keeps only in-frame clones and is missing some. The sample lists 450,000 to 650,000 clones; 78% were seen once. The sample was also reused in another study, on human thymus T cells. From that report: Donors were healthy Finnish infants having corrective surgery for congenital heart defects. Resections that were taken during corrective heart surgery supplied the thymus tissue. Thymic and blood repertoires seemed to show skewed V and J gene use. The related literature has documented a marked overlap of thymic repertoires among unrelated individuals.

This chain connects TRBV28 to TRBJ2-2, with 7 bases fitting TRBD1. The clonotype comes from a boy under three years old with a congenital heart defect. The specimen was thymocytes. This chain's CDR3 is CASSQQGPQTDTGELFF. The CDR3 DNA reads as TGTGCCAGCAGCCAACAGGGGCCGCAAACGGACACCGGGGAGCTGTTTTTT.